This TCR beta chain was profiled in a study of T cell responses to AZD1222 COVID-19 vaccine. The study, taken as a whole, reports: Most donors were white British and more were female, and clonal diversity was possibly underestimated.

Measured with immunoSEQ multiplex PCR; TCRdb has only the in-frame clones, and not every one. The table has fewer than 100,000 clones, around 89% seen once; the top ten hold over 7.5%. The CDR3 is 16 residues long. Trimming stripped 4 bases from V and 5 bases from J, with 18 bases between. Germline-derived CDR1 and CDR2 are MNHEY and SVGEGT. As to this clone: Its cognate antigen is unknown.

The sequenced sample was peripheral blood, obtained on day 0 of AZD1222 vaccination. The chain uses TRBV6-2 or TRBV6-3 and TRBJ1-5, with D possibly TRBD1 on 6 matching bases. The sequence derives from an adult in good health. CDR3 sequence: CASSSHTNRADQPQHF. Here the CDR3 DNA reads TGTGCCAGCAGTTCGCATACCAACAGGGCCGATCAGCCCCAGCATTTT.